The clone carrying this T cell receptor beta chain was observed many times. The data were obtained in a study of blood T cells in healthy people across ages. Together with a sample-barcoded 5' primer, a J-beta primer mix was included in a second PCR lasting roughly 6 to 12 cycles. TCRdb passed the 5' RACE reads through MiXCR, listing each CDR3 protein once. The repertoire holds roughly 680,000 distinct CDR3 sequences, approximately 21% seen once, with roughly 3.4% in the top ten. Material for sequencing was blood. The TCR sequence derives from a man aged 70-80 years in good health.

The CDR3 region is CASSQGGLETQYF. CDR3 nucleotides: TGCGCCAGCAGCCAAGGAGGGCTTGAGACCCAGTACTTC. V usage is TRBV4-1 and J usage is TRBJ2-5, with D maybe TRBD2 (5 bases). The ends were cut back, 1 base at V and 5 bases at J, with 8 bases in the middle. This CDR3 is 13 amino acids long. Germline V gives CDR1 MGHRA, CDR2 YSYEKL.